What follows are 13 T cell receptor beta chains derived from one specimen sequenced in a study of neurological immune-mediated disorders. Each CDR3 protein gets one entry after TCRdb re-called the 5' RACE reads with MiXCR. The table lists tens of thousands of distinct CDR3 sequences, approximately 6.2% of them singletons, with roughly 1.5% in the top ten. The sequenced material came from CD4+ T cells from blood. These receptor sequences come from a woman in her late teens or twenties with multiple sclerosis.

The V call is TRBV28, the J call TRBJ2-7; tentatively, D is TRBD1 (6 bases). Trimming shortened V by 6 bases and J by 1 base, and 19 bases separated the two germline ends. The CDR3 covers 16 residues. Germline V CDR1 and CDR2: MDHEN, SYDVKM. CDR3 nucleotides: TGTGCCAGCAGCCGCCCCCCACAGGGTTCATCCTACGAGCAGTACTTC. The encoded protein is CASSRPPQGSSYEQYF.

This clonotype showed up many times. This rearrangement joins TRBV3-1 to TRBJ1-5, with D maybe TRBD1 (6 bases). Trimming cost V 0 bases and J 5 bases, with 11 bases left between them. Germline CDR1 is LGHDT and CDR2 is YNNKEL (reference sequence). The CDR3 length is 15 residues. CDR3 sequence: CASSQDAGGHQPQHF. CDR3 nucleotides: TGTGCCAGCAGCCAAGATGCCGGGGGGCATCAGCCCCAGCATTTT.

V and J are TRBV7-9 and TRBJ1-1; D not certain. Germline V lookup: CDR1 SEHNR, CDR2 FQNEAQ (reference sequence). The CDR3 spans 14 residues. V gave up 5 bases and J gave up 1 base, with 11 bases separating them. CDR3 sequence (DNA): TGTGCCAGCAGCGAGGCTGCGGGGAACACTGAAGCTTTCTTT. It codes for CASSEAAGNTEAFF. Based on the CDR3 plus reference TRBV7-9 and TRBJ1-1, the full variable domain is DTGVSQNPRHKITKRGQNVTFRCDPISEHNRLYWYRQTLGQGPEFLTYFQNEAQLEKSRLLSDRFSAERPKGSFSTLEIQRTEQGDSAMYLCASSEAAGNTEAFFGQGTRLTVV.

This clonotype was picked up many times. The rearrangement joins TRBV27 to TRBJ1-5; TRBD1 might be the D (6 bases). Germline V gives CDR1 MNHEY, CDR2 SMNVEV (reference sequence). Trimming shortened V by 6 bases and J by 3 bases, and 18 bases separated the two germline ends. The CDR3 spans 16 residues. DNA of the CDR3: TGTGCCAGCAGGCCCCGGGGGGGGCCGGACAATCAGCCCCAGCATTTT. The encoded protein is CASRPRGGPDNQPQHF.

The chain uses TRBV20-1 and TRBJ1-1; 8 positions agree with TRBD1. This CDR3 has 13 residues. CDR1 and CDR2 from the germline V gene are DFQATT and SNEGSKA (reference sequence). V trimming: 4 bases; J trimming: 4 bases; junction bases outside the gene matches: 5. CDR3 protein: CSATGTGPTEAFF. The CDR3 DNA reads TGCAGTGCTACCGGGACAGGCCCCACTGAAGCTTTCTTT.

This clonotype was found many times. The V gene is TRBV6-5, the J gene TRBJ1-1; a possible D gene is TRBD1 (5 bases). Germline CDR1 is MNHEY and CDR2 is SVGAGI. Trimming shortened V by 5 bases and J by 11 bases, and 18 bases separated the two germline ends. This CDR3 is built from 13 residues. CDR3 in DNA: TGTGCCAGCAGTACACTATCGGGGGGGGAGGCTTTCTTT. This encodes CASSTLSGGEAFF.

The table lists this clonotype with many counts. The V call is TRBV20-1, the J call TRBJ2-1, with 13 bases that match TRBD2. Trimming removed 2 bases from V and 8 bases from J; junction bases left unmatched: 9. The CDR3 covers 16 residues. The germline V gene has CDR1 DFQATT and CDR2 SNEGSKA (reference sequence). CDR3 in DNA: TGCAGTGCTAGATCCCCGGGACTAGCGGGGAGTTATGAGCAGTTCTTC. Encoded protein: CSARSPGLAGSYEQFF.

The chain is built from TRBV15 and TRBJ2-2; no definite D call. The CDR3 contains 13 residues. The germline V and J ends were trimmed by 3 bases and 5 bases, with 7 bases remaining between them. CDR1 is LNHNV, CDR2 YYDKDF, per germline (reference sequence). CDR3 region: CATSSPLTGELFF. CDR3 nucleotide sequence: TGTGCCACCAGCAGTCCATTAACCGGGGAGCTGTTTTTT.

Ten or more counts support this clonotype. The V and J genes are TRBV18 and TRBJ1-2, with D possibly being TRBD1 (6 bases). Germline CDR1 reads KGHSH; CDR2 reads LQKENI. Trimming pared 6 bases from V and 6 bases from J, leaving 14 bases between. The CDR3 is made up of 13 amino acids. CDR3 DNA sequence: TGTGCCAGCTCCTCGGGGGCCGGCGATGGCTACACCTTC. It translates to CASSSGAGDGYTF.

This clonotype has at least ten counts. The chain uses TRBV27 and TRBJ2-4; perhaps TRBD2 as D (5 bases). The CDR3 has 16 residues. V gave up 3 bases and J gave up 1 base, with 13 bases separating them. Germline CDR1 and CDR2: MNHEY and SMNVEV (reference sequence). The CDR3 DNA reads as TGTGCCAGCAGTTTGGGCGGGCAAGGGGCCAAAAACATTCAGTACTTC. The encoded protein is CASSLGGQGAKNIQYF.

This clonotype was found many times. V is TRBV7-2 and J is TRBJ2-5; 7 bases map to TRBD1. J was trimmed by 8 bases and V by 0 bases; bases with no gene match: 9. Per the germline V gene, CDR1 is SGHTA and CDR2 is FQGNSA. This CDR3 has 15 residues. CDR3 in DNA: TGTGCCAGCAGCTTAGCACAGGGGATTGGTCTTACCCAGTACTTC. It is translated as CASSLAQGIGLTQYF. Filled out from reference TRBV7-2 and TRBJ2-5, the complete variable domain reads GAGVSQSPSNKVTEKGKDVELRCDPISGHTALYWYRQSLGQGLEFLIYFQGNSAPDKSGLPSDRFSAERTGGSVSTLTIQRTQQEDSAVYLCASSLAQGIGLTQYFGPGTRLLVL.

At least ten counts were recorded for this clonotype. V is TRBV20-1 and J is TRBJ2-5, with D possibly TRBD1 on 6 matching bases. Trimming removed 5 bases from V and 2 bases from J, with 12 bases in between. This CDR3 is built from 13 residues. Germline V gene data show CDR1 as DFQATT and CDR2 as SNEGSKA (reference sequence). This CDR3 is CSASPRGQETQYF. The CDR3 nucleotides read TGCAGTGCTTCTCCTAGGGGGCAAGAGACCCAGTACTTC.

The gene calls are TRBV10-3 and TRBJ2-5; possibly TRBD1 or TRBD2 for D (5 bases each). The CDR3 length is 15 residues. Trimming cost V 5 bases and J 3 bases, with 16 bases left between them. Per germline, CDR1 ENHRY and CDR2 SYGVKD. The DNA for the CDR3 is TGTGCCATCAGTTCTACAGCCGGGGCCAAAGAGACCCAGTACTTC. This sequence encodes CAISSTAGAKETQYF.